These 18 T cell receptor beta chains originate from one sample sequenced in a study of shared clonotypes between healthy human individuals. Assay used: immunoSEQ multiplex PCR; TCRdb lists only in-frame clones, some missing. The sample comprises around 600,000 clones, approximately 96% of which are singletons, and over 0.09% rests with the top ten. CD45RO-negative, CCR7-positively selected cells formed the naive CD8 fraction, excluding terminally differentiated effector memory CD45RA+ cells. The specimen sequenced was naive CD8+ T cells sorted from blood. The receptors originated from a woman in her twenties or thirties in good health.

The chain carries TRBV5-4 and TRBJ2-7; D is unresolved. The CDR3 sequence is 12 residues long. V gave up 1 base and J gave up 2 bases, with 4 bases separating them. Germline CDR1 reads SGHNT; CDR2 reads YYREEE (reference sequence). The CDR3: CASSLWPYEQYF. In DNA form, the CDR3 reads TGTGCCAGCAGCTTGTGGCCCTACGAGCAGTACTTC.

The J gene is TRBJ2-7, the V gene TRBV29-1; D unresolved. The CDR3 contains 11 residues. The ends were cut back, 2 bases at V and 3 bases at J, with 5 bases in the middle. Germline loops: CDR1 SQVTM, CDR2 ANQGSEA. DNA of the CDR3: TGCAGCGTTGAACTTCGCTACGAGCAGTACTTC. Translation: CSVELRYEQYF.

This clone occurred once. This CDR3 reads CASSEDRRNTGELFF. The CDR3, as DNA: TGTGCCAGCAGCGAAGACAGGAGGAACACCGGGGAGCTGTTTTTT. The chain joins TRBV11-2 to TRBJ2-2, with D possibly being TRBD1 (6 bases). With 5 bases removed from V and 1 base from J, the gap between germline ends came to 11 bases. The CDR3 extends over 15 amino acids. Germline CDR1 and CDR2: SGHAT and FQNNGV.

This clone was counted once. The V gene is TRBV27, the J gene TRBJ2-1; D is possibly TRBD2 (6 bases). In germline, CDR1 is MNHEY, CDR2 SMNVEV (reference sequence). Deletions cut 3 bases from V and 4 bases from J, with 16 bases between. There are 16 residues in the CDR3. CDR3 amino acids: CASSFSVGEEYNEQFF. The DNA of the CDR3 is TGTGCCAGCAGTTTCTCTGTCGGGGAGGAGTACAATGAGCAGTTCTTC.

V gene TRBV2 combines with J gene TRBJ2-7, with 11 bases fitting TRBD2. Germline CDR1 reads SNHLY; CDR2 reads FYNNEI. The CDR3 is 18 amino acids. The J segment lost 3 bases and the V segment lost 4 bases, leaving 14 bases of the junction unmatched. CDR3 sequence: CASSVNQLAGVGGYEQYF. The CDR3 DNA follows: TGTGCCAGCAGTGTAAACCAACTAGCGGGAGTGGGGGGCTACGAGCAGTACTTC.

V usage is TRBV29-1 and J usage is TRBJ2-6; tentatively, D is TRBD1 (6 bases). Germline lookup yields CDR1 SQVTM and CDR2 ANQGSEA. Trimming cost V 4 bases and J 0 bases, with 10 bases left between them. The CDR3 loop spans 15 amino acids. In nucleotides, the CDR3 is TGCAGCGTTGTCGGGGACAACTCTGGGGCCAACGTCCTGACTTTC. This translates into CSVVGDNSGANVLTF.

This clone was detected only once. The chain links TRBV13 to TRBJ2-3; TRBD2 agrees at 12 bases. This CDR3 region has 17 residues. Trimming cost V 1 base and J 4 bases; bases outside gene matches: 6. The germline CDR1 and CDR2 sequences are PRHDT and FYEKMQ (reference sequence). The CDR3 DNA is TGTGCCAGCAGCTTAGTGACTAGCGGGAGTCGGTCAGATACGCAGTATTTT. Encoded protein: CASSLVTSGSRSDTQYF.

The chain links TRBV28 to TRBJ2-1; 12 nucleotides line up with TRBD2. This CDR3 region has 15 residues. CDR1 MDHEN and CDR2 SYDVKM come from the germline V gene. V lost 7 bases and J lost 4; bases outside the gene matches: 5. The CDR3 here is CASKPGLAGYNEQFF. CDR3 nucleotides: TGTGCCAGCAAACCCGGACTAGCGGGATACAATGAGCAGTTCTTC.

This clone was counted once. The rearrangement uses TRBV11-2 and TRBJ2-5, with D unclear. The germline gives CDR1 SGHAT, CDR2 FQNNGV. V was trimmed by 1 base and J by 2 bases, leaving 8 bases between them. There are 14 residues in the CDR3. CDR3: CASSLVDSQETQYF. Written as DNA, the CDR3 is TGTGCCAGCAGCTTAGTGGATTCTCAAGAGACCCAGTACTTC. The entire variable domain, with the rest obtained from reference TRBV11-2 and TRBJ2-5, is as follows: EAGVAQSPRYKIIEKRQSVAFWCNPISGHATLYWYQQILGQGPKLLIQFQNNGVVDDSQLPKDRFSAERLKGVDSTLKIQPAKLEDSAVYLCASSLVDSQETQYFGPGTRLLVL.

This chain uses TRBV5-1 with TRBJ1-1, with D perhaps TRBD1 (6 bases). The CDR3 has 14 amino acids. CDR1 and CDR2 from the germline V gene are SGHRS and YFSETQ. The V end was cut by 4 bases, the J end by 5 bases, with 15 bases between. The CDR3 region has the DNA TGCGCCAGCAGCCCAAGGGGGTGGGGTACTGAAGCTTTCTTT. Its protein product is CASSPRGWGTEAFF. Full variable domain (missing parts from reference TRBV5-1 and TRBJ1-1): KAGVTQTPRYLIKTRGQQVTLSCSPISGHRSVSWYQQTPGQGLQFLFEYFSETQRNKGNFPGRFSGRQFSNSRSEMNVSTLELGDSALYLCASSPRGWGTEAFFGQGTRLTVV.

The V call is TRBV7-9, the J call TRBJ1-6; 7 bases match TRBD1. The V segment lost 5 bases and the J segment 14 bases; nucleotides outside the gene matches: 6. CDR3 length equals 12 residues. Germline lookup yields CDR1 SEHNR and CDR2 FQNEAQ (reference sequence). The CDR3 DNA reads TGTGCCAGCAGCGCCGACAGGGATACCCTCCACTTT. Translating it yields CASSADRDTLHF.

The chain recombines TRBV7-2 with TRBJ2-5, with D possibly TRBD2 on 5 matching bases. CDR3 length equals 15 residues. V shed 5 bases and J shed 3 bases, with 16 bases lying between them. Per germline, CDR1 SGHTA and CDR2 FQGNSA. CDR3 loop: CASSRVWRAEETQYF. In DNA, the CDR3 is TGTGCCAGCAGCCGAGTGTGGCGGGCAGAAGAGACCCAGTACTTC.

The rearrangement joins TRBV4-1 to TRBJ2-5; no clear D. The J call is doubtful: the DNA matches TRBJ2-7 better. There are 13 residues in the CDR3. Germline assignment: CDR1 MGHRA and CDR2 YSYEKL. CDR3 sequence reads: CASSQVGNYEQYF. CDR3 DNA sequence: TGCGCCAGCAGCCAAGTAGGCAACTACGAGCAGTACTTC.

The V and J genes are TRBV9 and TRBJ2-2; 10 bases fit TRBD2. From germline, CDR1 is SGDLS and CDR2 YYNGEE. CDR3 size: 16 residues. V was pared by 3 bases and J by 4 bases, with 6 bases of the junction left unmatched. The DNA of the CDR3 is TGTGCCAGCAGCGGGCAGCGGGAGGGCCTCACCGGGGAGCTGTTTTTT. Amino acid sequence: CASSGQREGLTGELFF.

The genes are TRBV9 and TRBJ2-6; D not resolved. The length of the CDR3 is 16 residues. V was shortened by 0 bases and J by 0 bases, with 7 bases between the two germline ends. The V gene's germline CDR1 is SGDLS and CDR2 YYNGEE. CDR3 DNA: TGTGCCAGCAGCGTAGACCCAACCTCTGGGGCCAACGTCCTGACTTTC. The encoded protein is CASSVDPTSGANVLTF.

J is TRBJ2-7 and V is TRBV23-1; D remains unclear. TRBV23-1 is an ORF, and what it does is uncertain. With 7 bases removed from V and 3 bases from J, the gap between germline ends came to 22 bases. The CDR3 is 16 amino acids. The chain's CDR3 is CASKPHLSINFYEQYF. The CDR3 nucleotides are TGCGCCAGCAAACCCCATCTTTCAATTAACTTCTACGAGCAGTACTTC.

The V gene is TRBV27, the J gene TRBJ2-7; D is undetermined. The germline V gene encodes CDR1 MNHEY and CDR2 SMNVEV (reference sequence). Between the trimmed V and J ends, which lost 2 bases and 1 base, there was a span of 9 bases. The CDR3 consists of 14 residues. In DNA, the CDR3 is TGTGCCAGCAGTTTAGGAGTGTTATCCTACGAGCAGTACTTC. Amino acids: CASSLGVLSYEQYF.

The chain couples TRBV6-5 to TRBJ2-7; possible D gene TRBD2, 6 bases. Germline CDR1 reads MNHEY; CDR2 reads SVGAGI. Trimming pared 5 bases from V and 0 bases from J, leaving 11 bases between. The CDR3 is made up of 14 amino acids. The CDR3 here is CASSQGGGSYEQYF. CDR3 coding DNA: TGTGCCAGCAGTCAGGGAGGTGGCTCCTACGAGCAGTACTTC.